This TCR beta chain stems from a study of blood T cell repertoires in COVID-19. Background on the study: Whether acute or convalescent, the COVID-19 samples came from the United States, Italy and Spain. Sample material is recorded as cDNA or gDNA derived from T cells, B-cell-depleted T cells, or PBMCs.

CDR3 length: 13 amino acids. The germline CDR1 and CDR2 sequences are LGHDT and YNNKEL (reference sequence). Trimming took off 2 bases at V and 4 bases at J, with 6 bases between the two ends. Authors' data handling: Nucleated cell counts were estimated from reference gene primer amplification. Repertoires were generated with immunoSEQ multiplex PCR, while TCRdb's copy carries only in-frame clones and drops some. The V and J calls and clone size were taken over from that table, and D and trimming were inferred from the DNA. Of 70,000 or so clones listed, 65% to 90% are singletons. Sequenced input: peripheral blood. The sequence was collected from a man aged 80 or over with acute or convalescent COVID-19. This sequence joins TRBV3-1 (or the pseudogene TRBV3-2) and TRBJ2-1; maybe TRBD2 (5 bases). The CDR3 DNA is TGTGCCAGCAGCCAACAGCGGTACAATGAGCAGTTCTTC. It is translated as CASSQQRYNEQFF.